This T cell receptor beta chain comes out of a study of shared clonotypes between healthy human individuals. Overall study context: Researchers drew samples from two women and a few men aged 18 to 49.

Study findings and constraints: Sampling was confined to blood; repertoires within tissues likely differ.

The CDR3 is 12 residues long. V was pared by 7 bases and J by 3 bases, with 5 bases of the junction left unmatched. Per the germline V gene, CDR1 is SQVTM and CDR2 is ANQGSEA. Each subset's genomic DNA was split evenly across several immunoSEQ plates. Per the study methods: Junction-only immunoSEQ data arrived without quality scores, meaning filtering differed. Generated by immunoSEQ multiplex PCR, the TCRdb table keeps only in-frame clones and is missing some. D and trimming come from the DNA, and the V and J calls and clone size come from that table. This sample has fewer than 500,000 clones; 75% to 80% occur once, and the top ten carry about an eighth. About this clone itself: Its matching antigen is unknown.

The clonotype originates from a woman in her thirties or forties in good health. Some clones in this sample may be carry-over from other donors' samples. The sequencing sample was made of PBMCs. The chain employs TRBV29-1 and TRBJ2-7, with 8 bases identical to TRBD1. In DNA form, the CDR3 reads TGCAGCGCCCCGGACAGGGACTACGAGCAGTACTTC. As protein: CSAPDRDYEQYF.